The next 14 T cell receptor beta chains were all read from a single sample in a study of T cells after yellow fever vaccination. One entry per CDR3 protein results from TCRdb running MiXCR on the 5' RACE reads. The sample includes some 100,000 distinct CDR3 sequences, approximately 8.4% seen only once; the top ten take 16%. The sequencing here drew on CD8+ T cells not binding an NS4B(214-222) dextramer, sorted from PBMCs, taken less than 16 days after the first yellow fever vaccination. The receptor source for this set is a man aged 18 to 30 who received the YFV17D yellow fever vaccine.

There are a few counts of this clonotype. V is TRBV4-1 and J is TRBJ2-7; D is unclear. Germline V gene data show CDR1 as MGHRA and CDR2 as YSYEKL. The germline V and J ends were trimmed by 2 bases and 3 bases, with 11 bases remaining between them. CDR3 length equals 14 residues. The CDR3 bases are TGCGCCAGCAGCCAATCCGGCGTATTCTACGAGCAGTACTTC. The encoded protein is CASSQSGVFYEQYF.

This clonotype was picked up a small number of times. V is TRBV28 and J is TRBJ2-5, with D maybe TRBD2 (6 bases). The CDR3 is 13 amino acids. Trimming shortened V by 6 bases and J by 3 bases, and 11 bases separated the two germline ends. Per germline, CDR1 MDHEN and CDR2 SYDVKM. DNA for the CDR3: TGTGCCAGCAGAAGGACGGGAGAAGAGACCCAGTACTTC. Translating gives CASRRTGEETQYF.

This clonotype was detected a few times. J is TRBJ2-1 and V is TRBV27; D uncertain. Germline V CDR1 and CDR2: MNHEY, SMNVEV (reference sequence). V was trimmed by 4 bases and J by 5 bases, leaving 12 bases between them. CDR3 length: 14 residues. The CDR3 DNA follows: TGTGCCAGCAGTTGGACCGACCCCCACAATGAGCAGTTCTTC. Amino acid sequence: CASSWTDPHNEQFF.

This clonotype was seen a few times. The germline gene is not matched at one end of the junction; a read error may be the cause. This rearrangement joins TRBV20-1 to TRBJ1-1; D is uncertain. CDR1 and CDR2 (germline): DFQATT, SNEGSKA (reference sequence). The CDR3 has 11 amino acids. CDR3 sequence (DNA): TGTCAAGCCAAGCGAATCACTGAAGCTTTCTTT. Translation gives CQAKRITEAFF.

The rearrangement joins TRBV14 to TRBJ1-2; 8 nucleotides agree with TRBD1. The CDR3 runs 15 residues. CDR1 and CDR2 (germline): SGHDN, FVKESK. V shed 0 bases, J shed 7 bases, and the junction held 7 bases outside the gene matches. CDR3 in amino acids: CASSQERTGWRGYTF. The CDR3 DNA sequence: TGTGCCAGCAGCCAAGAGAGGACAGGGTGGCGTGGCTACACCTTC.

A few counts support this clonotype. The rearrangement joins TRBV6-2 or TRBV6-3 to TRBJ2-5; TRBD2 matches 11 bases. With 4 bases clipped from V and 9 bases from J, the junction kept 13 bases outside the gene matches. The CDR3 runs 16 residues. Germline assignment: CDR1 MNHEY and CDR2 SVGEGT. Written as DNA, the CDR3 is TGTGCCAGCAGTTCGGGACTAGCGGTTACCCCGAGGGCCCAGTACTTC. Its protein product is CASSSGLAVTPRAQYF.

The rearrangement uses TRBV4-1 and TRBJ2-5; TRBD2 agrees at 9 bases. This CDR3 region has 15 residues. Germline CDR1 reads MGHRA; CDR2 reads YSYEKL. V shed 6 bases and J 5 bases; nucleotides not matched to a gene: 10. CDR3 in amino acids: CASSQRTSVGETQYF. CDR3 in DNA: TGCGCCAGCAGTCAACGGACTAGCGTGGGGGAGACCCAGTACTTC.

In DNA, the CDR3 is TGTGCCAGCAGTGAACAGGGCAGGAATCGGGACGAGCAGTACTTC. Protein product: CASSEQGRNRDEQYF. The chain couples TRBV27 to TRBJ2-7, with TRBD1 as a possible D gene (6 bases). CDR3 length equals 15 residues. V was trimmed by 5 bases and J by 5 bases, leaving 19 bases between them. In germline, CDR1 is MNHEY, CDR2 SMNVEV (reference sequence).

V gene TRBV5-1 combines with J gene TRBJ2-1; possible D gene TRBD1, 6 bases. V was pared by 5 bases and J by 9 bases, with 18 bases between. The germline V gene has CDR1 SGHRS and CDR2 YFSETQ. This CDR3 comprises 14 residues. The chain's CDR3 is CASSSLSGVGEQFF. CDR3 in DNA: TGCGCCAGCAGTTCCCTCTCAGGGGTCGGTGAGCAGTTCTTC. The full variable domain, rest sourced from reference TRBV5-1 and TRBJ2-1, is KAGVTQTPRYLIKTRGQQVTLSCSPISGHRSVSWYQQTPGQGLQFLFEYFSETQRNKGNFPGRFSGRQFSNSRSEMNVSTLELGDSALYLCASSSLSGVGEQFFGPGTRLTVL.

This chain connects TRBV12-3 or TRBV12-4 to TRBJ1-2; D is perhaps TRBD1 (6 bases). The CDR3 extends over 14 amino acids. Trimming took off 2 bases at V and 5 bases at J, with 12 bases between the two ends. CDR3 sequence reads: CASSLRTVLYGYTF. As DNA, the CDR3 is TGTGCCAGCAGTTTAAGGACAGTTTTATATGGCTACACCTTC.

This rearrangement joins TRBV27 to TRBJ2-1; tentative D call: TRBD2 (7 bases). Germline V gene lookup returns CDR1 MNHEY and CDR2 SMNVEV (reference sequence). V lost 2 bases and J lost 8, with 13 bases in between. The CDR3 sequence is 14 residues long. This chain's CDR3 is CASSLRGGYYEQFF. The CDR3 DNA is TGTGCCAGCAGTTTAAGGGGGGGTTACTATGAGCAGTTCTTC.

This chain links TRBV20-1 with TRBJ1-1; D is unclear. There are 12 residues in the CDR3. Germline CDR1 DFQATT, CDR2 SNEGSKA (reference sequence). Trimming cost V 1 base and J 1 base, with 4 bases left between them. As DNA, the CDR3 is TGCAGTGCTAGAGCAGGGAACACTGAAGCTTTCTTT. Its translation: CSARAGNTEAFF.

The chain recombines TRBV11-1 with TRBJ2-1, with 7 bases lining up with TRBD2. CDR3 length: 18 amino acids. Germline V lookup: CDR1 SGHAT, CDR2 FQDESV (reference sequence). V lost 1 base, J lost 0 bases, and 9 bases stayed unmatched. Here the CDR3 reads CASSLGVFGGSSYNEQFF. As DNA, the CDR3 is TGTGCCAGCAGCTTAGGGGTATTCGGGGGGAGCTCCTACAATGAGCAGTTCTTC. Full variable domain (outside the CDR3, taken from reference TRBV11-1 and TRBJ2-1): EAEVAQSPRYKITEKSQAVAFWCDPISGHATLYWYRQILGQGPELLVQFQDESVVDDSQLPKDRFSAERLKGVDSTLKIQPAELGDSAMYLCASSLGVFGGSSYNEQFFGPGTRLTVL.

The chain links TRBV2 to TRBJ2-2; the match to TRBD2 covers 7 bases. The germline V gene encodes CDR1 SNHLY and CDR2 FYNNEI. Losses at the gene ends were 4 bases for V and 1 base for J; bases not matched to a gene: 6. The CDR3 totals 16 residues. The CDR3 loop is CASSGERGLNTGELFF. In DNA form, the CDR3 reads TGTGCCAGCAGTGGAGAGCGGGGATTGAACACCGGGGAGCTGTTTTTT.